This T cell receptor beta chain was identified during a study of blood T cell repertoires in COVID-19. Study-level background: Sites in the United States, Italy and Spain provided acute and convalescent COVID-19 samples. PBMCs, B-cell-depleted T cells, or T cells were the source of the cDNA or gDNA that made up the material.

As processed by the authors: Amplification with reference gene primers provided the estimates of nucleated cell counts. Data came from immunoSEQ multiplex PCR; TCRdb stores just in-frame clones and leaves some out. For V, J and clone size, that table is used; D and trimming come from the DNA. The sample carries some 100,000 clones, around 90% recorded once. The CDR3 is made up of 14 amino acids. Germline lookup yields CDR1 MNHEY and CDR2 SVGAGI. The V segment lost 4 bases and the J segment 4 bases; nucleotides outside the gene matches: 5. The V and J genes are TRBV6-5 and TRBJ1-2; 8 bases fit TRBD1. The clonotype originates from an older man with acute or convalescent COVID-19. Sequencing was performed on peripheral blood. CDR3 sequence reads: CASSLQGEAYGYTF. CDR3 bases: TGTGCCAGCAGTTTACAGGGGGAGGCCTATGGCTACACCTTC.